This TCR beta chain was profiled in a study of shared clonotypes between healthy human individuals. Caucasian adults residing in Nashville, Tennessee made up all the donors. Sequencing of unsorted PBMC DNA was carried out using ten immunoSEQ deep assay plates. The method was immunoSEQ multiplex PCR; TCRdb's version includes in-frame clones alone and lacks a portion of them. The sample has approximately 470,000 clones, roughly 80% seen once; the top ten hold about an eighth. V lost 3 bases and J lost 6, with 12 bases in between. This CDR3 has 13 residues. The germline gives CDR1 GTSNPN, CDR2 SVGIG (reference sequence). This clone showed up just once.

The sample taken for sequencing was PBMCs. The sequence came from a woman between 40 and 50 years old in good health. Some clones in this sample may be carry-over from other donors' samples. The chain recombines TRBV30 with TRBJ1-3; D is perhaps TRBD1 (5 bases). The CDR3 bases are TGTGCCTGGAGGGGACCGGGGAAAAACACCATATATTTT. Residues: CAWRGPGKNTIYF. Full variable domain (missing parts from reference TRBV30 and TRBJ1-3): SQTIHQWPATLVQPVGSPLSLECTVEGTSNPNLYWYRQAAGRGLQLLFYSVGIGQISSEVPQNLSASRPQDRQFILSSKKLLLSDSGFYLCAWRGPGKNTIYFGEGSWLTVV.